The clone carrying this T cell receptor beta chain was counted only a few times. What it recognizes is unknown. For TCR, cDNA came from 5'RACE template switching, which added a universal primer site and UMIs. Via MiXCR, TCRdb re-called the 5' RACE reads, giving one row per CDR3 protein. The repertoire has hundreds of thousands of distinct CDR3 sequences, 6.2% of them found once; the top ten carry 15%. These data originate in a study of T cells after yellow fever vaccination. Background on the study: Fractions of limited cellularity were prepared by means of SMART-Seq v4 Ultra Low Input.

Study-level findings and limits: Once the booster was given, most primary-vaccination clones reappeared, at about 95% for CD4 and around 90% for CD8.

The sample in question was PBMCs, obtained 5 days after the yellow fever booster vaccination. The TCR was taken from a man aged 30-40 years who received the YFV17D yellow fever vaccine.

For the CDR3, the DNA is TGCGCCAGCAGCTCTCGTCCCGGGACAGGATCCGGGGGCACCGGGGAGCTGTTTTTT. Translating it yields CASSSRPGTGSGGTGELFF. The chain links TRBV5-1 to TRBJ2-2; 8 bases are shared with TRBD1. CDR1 is SGHRS, CDR2 YFSETQ, per germline. The CDR3 sequence is 19 residues long. V gave up 3 bases and J gave up 4 bases; unmatched junction bases: 17.